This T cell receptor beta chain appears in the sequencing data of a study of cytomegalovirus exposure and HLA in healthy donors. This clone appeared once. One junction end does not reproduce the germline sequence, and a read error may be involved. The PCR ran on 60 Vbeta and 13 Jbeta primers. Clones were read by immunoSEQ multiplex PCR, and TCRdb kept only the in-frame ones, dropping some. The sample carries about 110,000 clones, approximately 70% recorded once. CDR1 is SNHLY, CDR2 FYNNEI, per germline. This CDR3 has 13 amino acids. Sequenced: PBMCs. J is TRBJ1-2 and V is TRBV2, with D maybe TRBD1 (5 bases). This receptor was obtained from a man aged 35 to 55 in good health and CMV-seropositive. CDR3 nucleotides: TGTGCCAGCAGCGAAGGGGAGAGCTATGGCTACACCTTC. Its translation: CASSEGESYGYTF.